These 3 T cell receptor beta chains originate from one sample sequenced in a study of blood T cell repertoires in COVID-19. TCRdb's table, derived via immunoSEQ multiplex PCR, lists solely in-frame clones and lacks some. The sample contains about 150,000 clones, about 87% of which appear only once. Sequenced material: peripheral blood. These receptors were collected from a man between 60 and 70 years old with active or convalescent COVID-19.

A single count supports this clone. The chain has TRBV11-2 and TRBJ1-5, with D unresolved. V was clipped by 1 base and J by 4 bases, with 8 bases between them. The germline CDR1 and CDR2 sequences are SGHAT and FQNNGV. This CDR3 has 14 residues. The CDR3 DNA reads as TGTGCCAGCAGCTTAGGGTCAGTTAATCAGCCCCAGCATTTT. Protein product: CASSLGSVNQPQHF. Full variable domain (rest looked up from reference TRBV11-2 and TRBJ1-5): EAGVAQSPRYKIIEKRQSVAFWCNPISGHATLYWYQQILGQGPKLLIQFQNNGVVDDSQLPKDRFSAERLKGVDSTLKIQPAKLEDSAVYLCASSLGSVNQPQHFGDGTRLSIL.

V usage is TRBV7-9 and J usage is TRBJ1-1, with unresolved D. V lost 3 bases, J lost 4 bases, and 12 bases lay in between. Germline V gene lookup returns CDR1 SEHNR and CDR2 FQNEAQ (reference sequence). This CDR3 contains 14 residues. CDR3 loop: CASSFPASGTEAFF. The CDR3 coding sequence is TGTGCCAGCAGCTTCCCGGCCAGCGGCACTGAAGCTTTCTTT.

The rearrangement uses TRBV7-8 and TRBJ1-1, with 11 bases lining up with TRBD1. CDR1 SGHVS and CDR2 FQNEAQ come from the germline V gene. The junction had 0 bases not matched to a gene; V was cut back by 5 bases and J by 4 bases. The CDR3 length is 13 residues. The CDR3 DNA sequence: TGTGCCAGCAGCGGGACAGGGGGCACTGAAGCTTTCTTT. Its protein product is CASSGTGGTEAFF.